The 5 T cell receptor beta chains in this list originate from one sample, sequenced in a study of T cell repertoires in cytomegalovirus infection. TCRdb independently ran MiXCR on the reads; one entry per CDR3 protein. The sample holds about 200,000 distinct CDR3 sequences, roughly 9.8% seen once. The sample taken for sequencing was PBMCs. These TCRs come from a human donor in good health (CMV status not recorded). Some clones in this sample may be carry-over from other donors' samples.

This clonotype came up many times. This sequence joins TRBV5-5 and TRBJ1-6, with TRBD1 matching 7 bases. The length of the CDR3 is 15 residues. Germline V gene lookup returns CDR1 SGHKS and CDR2 YYEKEE (reference sequence). Trimming took 2 bases from V and 7 from J; bases not matched to a gene: 6. CDR3 in DNA: TGTGCCAGCAGCTTTCAGGGGGGAAGAAATTCACCCCTCCACTTT. Amino acids: CASSFQGGRNSPLHF.

The chain carries TRBV7-2 and TRBJ2-7; 8 bases are a match to TRBD2. The CDR3 has 13 residues. CDR1 and CDR2 from the germline V gene are SGHTA and FQGNSA. Trimming took 10 bases from V and 2 from J; bases not matched to a gene: 7. As DNA, the CDR3 is TGTGCCATGGAGCGGGAGACCCCCTACGAGCAGTACGTC. The encoded protein is CAMERETPYEQYV.

This clonotype was counted many times. The chain employs TRBV7-6 and TRBJ2-4; TRBD2 might be the D (6 bases). The germline V and J ends were trimmed by 1 base and 4 bases, with 14 bases remaining between them. Germline-derived CDR1 and CDR2 are SGHVS and FNYEAQ. This CDR3 region has 16 residues. The CDR3 nucleotides are TGTGCCAGCAGCTTAGGCGCGGGGCCACAAAAAAACATTCAGTACTTC. Amino acid sequence: CASSLGAGPQKNIQYF.

This clonotype was recorded a few times. The V and J genes are TRBV20-1 and TRBJ2-3; 10 positions match TRBD2. Germline CDR1 is DFQATT and CDR2 is SNEGSKA (reference sequence). V was pared by 5 bases and J by 6 bases, with 17 bases of the junction left unmatched. The CDR3 runs to 17 residues. The CDR3, as DNA: TGCAGTGCTGGGAACCCCGGACTAGCGGTTCTTATGGATACGCAGTATTTT. It codes for CSAGNPGLAVLMDTQYF.

Many counts were recorded for this clonotype. The chain employs TRBV7-2 and TRBJ1-5; D unclear. Per germline, CDR1 SGHTA and CDR2 FQGNSA. With 2 bases removed from V and 0 bases from J, the gap between germline ends came to 17 bases. The CDR3 contains 18 residues. This chain's CDR3 is CASSLSFVGRYSNQPQHF. In DNA form, the CDR3 reads TGTGCCAGCAGCTTAAGTTTCGTCGGACGATATAGCAATCAGCCCCAGCATTTT. Full variable domain (outside the CDR3, taken from reference TRBV7-2 and TRBJ1-5): GAGVSQSPSNKVTEKGKDVELRCDPISGHTALYWYRQSLGQGLEFLIYFQGNSAPDKSGLPSDRFSAERTGGSVSTLTIQRTQQEDSAVYLCASSLSFVGRYSNQPQHFGDGTRLSIL.